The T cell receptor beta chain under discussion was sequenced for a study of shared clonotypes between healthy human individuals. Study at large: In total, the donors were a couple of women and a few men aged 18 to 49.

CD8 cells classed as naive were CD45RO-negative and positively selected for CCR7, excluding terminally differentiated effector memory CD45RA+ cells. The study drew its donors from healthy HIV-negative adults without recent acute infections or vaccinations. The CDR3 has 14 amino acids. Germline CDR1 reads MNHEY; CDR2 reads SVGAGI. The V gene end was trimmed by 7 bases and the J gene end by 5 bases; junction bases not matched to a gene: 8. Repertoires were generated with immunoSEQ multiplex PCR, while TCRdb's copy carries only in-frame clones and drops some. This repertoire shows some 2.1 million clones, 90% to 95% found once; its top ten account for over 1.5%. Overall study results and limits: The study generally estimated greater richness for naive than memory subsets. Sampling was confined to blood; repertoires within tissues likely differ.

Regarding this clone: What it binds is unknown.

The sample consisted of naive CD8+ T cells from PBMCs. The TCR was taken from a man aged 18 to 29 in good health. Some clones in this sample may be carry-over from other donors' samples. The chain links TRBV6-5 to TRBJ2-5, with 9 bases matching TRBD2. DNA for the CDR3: TGTGCCAGCATGGGCGGGAGGGCCGGGGAGACCCAGTACTTC. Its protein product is CASMGGRAGETQYF.